Listed below are T cell receptor beta chains from one sample, sequenced in a study of response to subunit inactivated influenza vaccine. Using its own MiXCR run on the RT-PCR reads, TCRdb lists one record per CDR3 protein. This sample carries approximately 290,000 distinct CDR3 sequences, roughly 20% of them seen once, and the ten largest clones take about a tenth. The sequences come from PBMCs from blood, collected less than 22 months after vaccination. All receptors derive from a man aged 50-75 years who received an inactivated influenza vaccine. CDR3s include the opening cysteine and the closing phenylalanine or tryptophan. A D gene is named only where the DNA matches it firmly. Size is omitted from some rows. Given values are once, few, many or a class for expanded clones.

j_call | v_call | clone_size | d_call | cdr3_nt | cdr3_aa
TRBJ2-3 | TRBV3-1 | NA | TRBD2 | TGTGCCAGCAGCCCCTACCTTAGCGGGGGCACAGATACGCAGTATTTT | CASSPYLSGGTDTQYF
TRBJ1-6 | TRBV21-1 | NA | NA | TGTGCCAGCAAGAACTGTACCTATAATTCACCCCTCCACTTT | CASKNCTYNSPLHF
TRBJ2-1 | TRBV20-1 | NA | TRBD1 | TGCAGTGCTGAGACAGGGTACAATGAGCAGTTCTTC | CSAETGYNEQFF
TRBJ1-5 | TRBV4-1 | many | NA | TGCGCCAGCAGCGGTAGGACTAGCAATCAGCCCCAGCATTTT | CASSGRTSNQPQHF
TRBJ1-3 | TRBV5-1 | NA | TRBD1 | TGCGCCAGCAGCTTGGCCGGGACAGCGTACGGAAACACCATATATTTT | CASSLAGTAYGNTIYF
TRBJ1-1 | TRBV7-9 | few | NA | TGTGCCAGCAGCTTACTGGGGGACAACACTGAAGCTTTCTTT | CASSLLGDNTEAFF
TRBJ1-1 | TRBV29-1 | few | NA | TGCAGCGACATACAGGAGAACACTGAAGCTTTCTTT | CSDIQENTEAFF
TRBJ1-1 | TRBV5-1 | NA | TRBD1 | TGCGCCAGCAGCTTGCAAAGTGACAGGGGCACTGAAGCTTTCTTT | CASSLQSDRGTEAFF
TRBJ1-1 | TRBV6-2/TRBV6-3 | NA | NA | TGTGCCAGCAGTTACTCGTCGCAACAGGGAAGGTTTACTGAAGCTTTCTTT | CASSYSSQQGRFTEAFF
TRBJ1-2 | TRBV20-1 | many | NA | TGCAGTGCTAGGGGGACATTTAGTCCTGGGGACACCTTC | CSARGTFSPGDTF
TRBJ2-1 | TRBV6-2/TRBV6-3 | few | NA | TGTGCCAGCAGTCCTACCCGGACAGTCTACAATGAGCAGTTCTTC | CASSPTRTVYNEQFF
TRBJ1-2 | TRBV28 | NA | TRBD1 | TGTGCCAGCAGAACTGGGACAGGGGAGGGCTACACCTTC | CASRTGTGEGYTF
TRBJ2-1 | TRBV28 | NA | NA | TGTGCCAGCAGTTTTAACTCAGTCTACAATGAGCAGTTCTTC | CASSFNSVYNEQFF
TRBJ1-1 | TRBV5-8 | NA | NA | TGTGCCAGCATAAATGGGGGATACACTGAAGCTTTCTTT | CASINGGYTEAFF
TRBJ2-4 | TRBV21-1 | NA | NA | TGTGCCAGCAGACTTCGGACTAGCGGGGGAAACATTCAGTACTTC | CASRLRTSGGNIQYF
TRBJ2-7 | TRBV4-1 | few | NA | TGCGCCAGCAGCCAAGAAGGGAGATGGGAGCAGTACTTC | CASSQEGRWEQYF